This T cell receptor beta chain was identified in a study of T-cell reconstitution after alpha-beta-depleted transplantation in children. The CDR3 has 17 residues. V was trimmed by 7 bases and J by 0 bases, leaving 20 bases between them. CDR1 and CDR2 (germline): SGHRS, YFSETQ. This clonotype was found many times. A library of TCRbeta sequences, prepared with unique molecular identifiers, was generated. Using its own MiXCR run on the PCR reads, TCRdb lists one record per CDR3 protein. The sample lists about 460,000 distinct CDR3 sequences; approximately 13% were seen once. The chain couples TRBV5-1 to TRBJ2-1, with D perhaps matching TRBD1 (6 bases). This receptor was obtained from a human donor who donated a stem cell graft to a child with combined immunodeficiency. The source material was PBMCs from the stem cell graft donor, sampled from the stem cell graft. The CDR3: CASRTGSLSSSYNEQFF. In DNA form, the CDR3 reads TGCGCCAGCCGAACAGGGAGTCTCTCGAGCTCCTACAATGAGCAGTTCTTC.